This is a list of T cell receptor beta chains from one sample in a study of beta chain features in type 1 diabetes. Sequencing was performed with immunoSEQ multiplex PCR; in TCRdb, only in-frame clones are kept and a portion is missing. The sample contains a few hundred thousand clones, around 24% of which appear only once. Source material: naive CD4+ T cells from blood. The origin of the receptors is a young woman with type 1 diabetes. CDR3s include the opening cysteine and the closing phenylalanine or tryptophan. A D gene is named only where the DNA matches it firmly. Size is stated for part of the rows, as once, few or many counts, or as a class when the clone is expanded.

V	size	D	J	CDR3	DNA
TRBV9	-	TRBD1	TRBJ1-2	CASSEAGGNGYTF	TGTGCCAGCAGCGAAGCAGGGGGTAATGGCTACACCTTC
TRBV29-1	-	TRBD2	TRBJ2-5	CSVPSGRGPQETQYF	TGCAGCGTCCCTAGCGGGAGGGGACCCCAAGAGACCCAGTACTTC
TRBV28	-	-	TRBJ1-2	CASISGGGPNYGYTF	TGTGCCAGCATCAGTGGCGGGGGTCCTAACTATGGCTACACCTTC
TRBV5-1	-	-	TRBJ2-5	CASSLERAQETQYF	TGCGCCAGCAGCTTGGAGAGGGCCCAAGAGACCCAGTACTTC
TRBV30	-	-	TRBJ2-3	CAWSTGDTQYF	TGTGCCTGGAGTACCGGGGATACGCAGTATTTT
TRBV9	few	-	TRBJ2-3	CASSPRSSDSYSTDTQYF	TGTGCCAGCAGCCCCCGTTCGTCGGACAGCTATAGCACAGATACGCAGTATTTT
TRBV4-1	-	-	TRBJ2-3	CASSQAVVQGSADTQYF	TGCGCCAGCAGCCAAGCTGTTGTGCAGGGAAGTGCAGATACGCAGTATTTT
TRBV27	-	TRBD2	TRBJ2-7	CASSLVTSGTYEQYF	TGTGCCAGCAGTTTGGTCACTAGCGGAACCTACGAGCAGTACTTC
TRBV30	few	TRBD1	TRBJ1-2	CAWSLKTGQGNVPYGYTF	TGTGCCTGGAGTTTAAAAACGGGACAGGGGAATGTGCCATATGGCTACACCTTC
TRBV9	few	-	TRBJ2-1	CASSVGGLPNEQFF	TGTGCCAGCAGCGTAGGGGGACTGCCCAATGAGCAGTTCTTC
TRBV9	few	TRBD2	TRBJ2-1	CASSDGTSGRPYFF	TGTGCCAGCAGCGATGGGACTAGCGGGAGGCCATATTTCTTC
TRBV7-6	-	-	TRBJ1-2	CASSPGQTYGYTF	TGTGCCAGCAGCCCAGGACAGACGTATGGCTACACCTTC
TRBV4-2	-	-	TRBJ2-3	CASSQALRGRYFTDTQYF	TGTGCCAGCAGCCAAGCATTAAGAGGAAGGTACTTCACAGATACGCAGTATTTT
TRBV19	-	-	TRBJ1-2	CASSLHYGYTF	TGTGCCAGTAGTCTCCACTATGGCTACACCTTC
TRBV30	-	-	TRBJ1-1	CAWSRFDGGLITEAFF	TGTGCCTGGAGTCGGTTTGACGGAGGTTTGATCACTGAAGCTTTCTTT
TRBV11-2	-	-	TRBJ2-1	CASSIARDSSYNEQFF	TGTGCCAGCAGCATAGCGCGGGACAGCTCCTACAATGAGCAGTTCTTC
TRBV7-9	-	TRBD1	TRBJ1-2	CASSLAGQGFGYTF	TGTGCCAGCAGCTTAGCGGGACAGGGGTTTGGCTACACCTTC
TRBV5-1	few	-	TRBJ2-3	CASSARGFSTDTQYF	TGCGCCAGCAGCGCCCGAGGATTTAGCACAGATACGCAGTATTTT
TRBV11-2	-	-	TRBJ2-5	CASSPEETQYF	TGTGCCAGCAGCCCCGAAGAGACCCAGTACTTC
TRBV9	-	-	TRBJ2-7	CASSVVPEGEQYF	TGTGCCAGCAGCGTAGTTCCCGAGGGCGAGCAGTACTTC
TRBV28	few	-	TRBJ2-7	CASSLGLPSSYEQYF	TGTGCCAGCAGTTTAGGACTCCCAAGCTCCTACGAGCAGTACTTC
TRBV5-4	-	-	TRBJ1-2	CASSLVGSTGYGYTF	TGTGCCAGCAGCTTGGTTGGGTCGACGGGCTATGGCTACACCTTC
TRBV30	-	TRBD1	TRBJ1-1	CAWSAIQGSTEAFF	TGTGCCTGGAGTGCGATACAGGGGAGCACTGAAGCTTTCTTT